The rows below give T cell receptor beta chains drawn from one sample of a study of blood T cell repertoires in COVID-19. Clones were sequenced by immunoSEQ multiplex PCR, and TCRdb holds only the in-frame ones, with some missing. The repertoire has 250,000 to 400,000 clones, about 87% of them found once; the top ten carry 1.5% to 2%. The sample taken for sequencing was peripheral blood. The receptors were sampled from a woman in her 30s with COVID-19, enrolled during active disease. Both conserved end residues are part of each CDR3. Each record gives: V gene, CDR3 protein.

TRBV19 | CASSILSPSGLTYYGYTF
TRBV5-5 | CASSLGQGGYNEQFF
TRBV6-2/TRBV6-3 | CASSSPVRAGELFF
TRBV5-5 | CASSLGAGGLSYGYTF
TRBV6-5 | CASSRRRGGTDTQYF
TRBV7-2 | CASRWGQGNTEAFF
TRBV7-9 | CASRLAGGEQFF
TRBV4-3 | CASSQVRGSSYEQYF
TRBV19 | CASEILGTAEAFF
TRBV6-6 | CASRSQGSQPQHF
TRBV28 | CASSFPANTGELFF
TRBV5-6 | CASRGQDYGYTF
TRBV5-4 | CASSADFNNYGYTF
TRBV7-6 | CASSLEAGGRQPQHF
TRBV18 | CASLGQPNTEAFF
TRBV4-2 | CASSLRLAGGNSNEQFF
TRBV30 | CAFEGSFRGFEQFF
TRBV6-4 | CASSDNPFPGRDSRETQYF
TRBV5-1 | CASRDRDYEQYF
TRBV25-1 | CASSESTGVMETQYF
TRBV7-9 | CASSLEAGHNYGYTF
TRBV2 | CASIYTSGVEAFF
TRBV4-2 | CASSQGHSRNYGYTF
TRBV3-1/TRBV3-2 | CASSHTRGGSYNEQFF
TRBV2 | CASNRQGARGTDTQYF
TRBV11-3 | CASSQGQVFINEQFF
TRBV6-5 | CASSYKLAYTEAFF
TRBV5-4 | CASSPAGGAGNTIYF
TRBV25-1 | CASSDTFTGDDYGYTF
TRBV29-1 | CSVEKQGVTEAFF
TRBV5-4 | CASSLSGIDTQYF
TRBV7-9 | CASSSLAGGHTGELFF
TRBV27 | CASSLASGGFNEQFF